The 5 T cell receptor beta chains given below trace back to one sample, sequenced in a study of CD8 T cells in Susac syndrome. Random hexamers were used to reverse transcribe an amount of about 0.5 to 1 ug RNA. From the immunoSEQ multiplex PCR reads, TCRdb called clonotypes with MiXCR, one entry per CDR3 protein. Of a few hundred thousand distinct CDR3 sequences listed, around 92% are singletons. Sequencing was performed on CD4+ T cells from PBMCs. The receptors originated from a human donor with multiple sclerosis.

The J gene is TRBJ1-1, the V gene TRBV30, with a weak D call TRBD1 (5 bases). CDR1 GTSNPN and CDR2 SVGIG come from the germline V gene (reference sequence). Trimming took 2 bases from V and 0 from J, leaving 7 bases between them. The CDR3 consists of 13 residues. CDR3 sequence reads: CAWSRDLNTEAFF. Here the CDR3 DNA reads TGTGCCTGGAGTCGGGACTTGAACACTGAAGCTTTCTTT.

The chain employs TRBV5-1 and TRBJ2-3; D might be TRBD2 (6 bases). Trimming left V 0 bases short and J 3 bases short, with 11 bases between. The CDR3 has 15 amino acids. CDR1 SGHRS and CDR2 YFSETQ come from the germline V gene. The CDR3 reads CASSLGRAGTDTQYF. The CDR3 DNA is TGCGCCAGCAGCTTGGGTCGGGCGGGAACAGATACGCAGTATTTT.

The V and J genes are TRBV29-1 and TRBJ1-2, with 8 nucleotides matching TRBD1. V shed 6 bases and J 6 bases; nucleotides not matched to a gene: 15. The CDR3 totals 15 residues. The germline CDR1 and CDR2 sequences are SQVTM and ANQGSEA. The CDR3 sequence is CSVGFQGQGANGYTF. DNA of the CDR3: TGCAGCGTCGGCTTCCAAGGGCAGGGGGCGAATGGCTACACCTTC.

The rearrangement links TRBV12-3 or TRBV12-4 to TRBJ1-5; D remains ambiguous. The CDR3 extends over 13 amino acids. The V gene lost 8 bases and the J gene lost 6 bases, with 14 bases spanning the gap. CDR3 nucleotides: TGTGCCAGCGGACTGGGTCCGCGTCAGCCCCAGCATTTT. Its protein product is CASGLGPRQPQHF.

This clonotype has a handful of counts. The V gene is TRBV29-1, the J gene TRBJ1-1; D is unresolved. The V end was cut by 6 bases, the J end by 1 base, with 9 bases between. This CDR3 spans 12 amino acids. Germline CDR1 reads SQVTM; CDR2 reads ANQGSEA. As DNA, the CDR3 is TGCAGCGTCCGACTCTGGAACACTGAAGCTTTCTTT. Protein product: CSVRLWNTEAFF.